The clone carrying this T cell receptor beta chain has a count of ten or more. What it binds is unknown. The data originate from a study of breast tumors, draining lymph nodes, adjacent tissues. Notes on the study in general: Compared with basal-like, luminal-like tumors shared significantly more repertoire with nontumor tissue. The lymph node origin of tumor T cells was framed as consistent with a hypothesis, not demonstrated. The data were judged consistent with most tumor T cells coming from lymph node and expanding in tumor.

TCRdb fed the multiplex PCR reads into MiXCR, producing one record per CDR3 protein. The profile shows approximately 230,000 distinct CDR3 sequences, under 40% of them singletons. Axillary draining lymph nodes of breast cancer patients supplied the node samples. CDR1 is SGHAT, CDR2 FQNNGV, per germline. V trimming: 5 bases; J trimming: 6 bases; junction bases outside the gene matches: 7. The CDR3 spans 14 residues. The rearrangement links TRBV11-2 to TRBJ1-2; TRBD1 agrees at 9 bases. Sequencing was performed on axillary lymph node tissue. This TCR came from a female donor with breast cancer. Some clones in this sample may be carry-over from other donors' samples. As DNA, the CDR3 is TGTGCCAGCAGCCCAAGGGGGACAGGGAATGGCTACACCTTC. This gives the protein CASSPRGTGNGYTF. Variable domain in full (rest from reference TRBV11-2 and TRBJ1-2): EAGVAQSPRYKIIEKRQSVAFWCNPISGHATLYWYQQILGQGPKLLIQFQNNGVVDDSQLPKDRFSAERLKGVDSTLKIQPAKLEDSAVYLCASSPRGTGNGYTFGSGTRLTVV.